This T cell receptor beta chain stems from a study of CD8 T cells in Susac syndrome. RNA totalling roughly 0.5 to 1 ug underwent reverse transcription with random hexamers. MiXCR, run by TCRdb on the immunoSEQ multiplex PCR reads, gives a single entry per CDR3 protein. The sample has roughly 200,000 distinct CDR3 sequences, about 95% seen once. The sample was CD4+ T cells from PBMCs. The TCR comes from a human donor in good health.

As DNA, the CDR3 is TGTGCCAGCAGTTTACGGGAGGGAGCCGAGCAGTACTTC. Its translation is CASSLREGAEQYF. The V call is TRBV27, the J call TRBJ2-7; 8 bases align to TRBD2. CDR3 length equals 13 residues. The V gene's germline CDR1 is MNHEY and CDR2 SMNVEV (reference sequence). The J segment lost 6 bases and the V segment lost 2 bases, leaving 3 bases of the junction unmatched.